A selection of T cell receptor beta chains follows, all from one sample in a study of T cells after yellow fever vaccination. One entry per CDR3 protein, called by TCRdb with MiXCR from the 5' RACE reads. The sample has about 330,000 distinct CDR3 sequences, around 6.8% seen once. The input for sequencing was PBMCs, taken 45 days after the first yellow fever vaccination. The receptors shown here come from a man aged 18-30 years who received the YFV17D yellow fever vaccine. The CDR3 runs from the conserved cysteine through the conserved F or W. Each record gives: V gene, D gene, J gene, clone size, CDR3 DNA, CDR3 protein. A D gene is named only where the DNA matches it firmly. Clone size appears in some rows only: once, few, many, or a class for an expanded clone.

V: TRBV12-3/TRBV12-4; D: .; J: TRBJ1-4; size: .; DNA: TGTGCCAGCAGCCTCGTCGGCGGGAAACTGTTTTTT; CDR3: CASSLVGGKLFF
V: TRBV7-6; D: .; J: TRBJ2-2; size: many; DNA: TGTGCCAGCAGCCTCAGGGCGACCGGGGAGCTGTTTTTT; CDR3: CASSLRATGELFF
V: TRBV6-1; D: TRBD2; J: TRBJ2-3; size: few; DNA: TGTGCCAGCAGTACCGTTTCTGCGGGGGGAGGAGATACGCAGTATTTT; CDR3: CASSTVSAGGGDTQYF
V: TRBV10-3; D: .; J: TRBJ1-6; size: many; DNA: TGTGCCATCAGTGACCCGACAGCTACCCTAATTCCCAATTCGGCCCTCCACTTT; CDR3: CAISDPTATLIPNSALHF
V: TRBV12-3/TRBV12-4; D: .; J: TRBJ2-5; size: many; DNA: TGTGCCAGCAGTCCAAGGACCTCCGGGGTAGGGACCTTAGAGACCCAGTACTTC; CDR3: CASSPRTSGVGTLETQYF
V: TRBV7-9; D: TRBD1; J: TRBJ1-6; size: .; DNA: TGTGCCAGCAGCCGAGAGGGGGCTTTACCCCTCCACTTT; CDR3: CASSREGALPLHF
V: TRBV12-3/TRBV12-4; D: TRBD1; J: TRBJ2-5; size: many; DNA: TGTGCCAGCAGTGATCCTCGGACAGGGGAAGAGACCCAGTACTTC; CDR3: CASSDPRTGEETQYF
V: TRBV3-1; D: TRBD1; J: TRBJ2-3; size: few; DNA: TGTGCCAGCAGCCCCCTCTCCGGGGCCAGGGGGGATACGCAGTATTTT; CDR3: CASSPLSGARGDTQYF
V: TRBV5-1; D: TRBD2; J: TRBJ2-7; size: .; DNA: TGCGCCAGCCCGGGGTCGCTGCGGGGGTCCTACGAGCAGTACTTC; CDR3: CASPGSLRGSYEQYF
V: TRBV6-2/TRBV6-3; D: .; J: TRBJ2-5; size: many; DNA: TGTGCCAGCAGTTACAGCTACCAAGAGACCCAGTACTTC; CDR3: CASSYSYQETQYF
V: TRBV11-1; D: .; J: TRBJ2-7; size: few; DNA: TGTGCCAGCAGCTCCACAACTACCCACACCTACGAGCAGTACTTC; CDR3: CASSSTTTHTYEQYF
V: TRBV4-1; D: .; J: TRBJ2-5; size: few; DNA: TGCGCCAGCAGCCTCACAGGTCTCCCGAAAGAGACCCAGTACTTC; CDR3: CASSLTGLPKETQYF
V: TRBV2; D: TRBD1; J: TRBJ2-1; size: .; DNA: TGTGCCAGCAGACCGGGACAGTATTACAATGAGCAGTTCTTC; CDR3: CASRPGQYYNEQFF
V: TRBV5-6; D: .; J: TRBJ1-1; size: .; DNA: TGTGCCAGCACTTTACAGCAAAACACTGAAGCTTTCTTT; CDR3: CASTLQQNTEAFF
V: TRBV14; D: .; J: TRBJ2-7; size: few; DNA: TGTGCCAGCAGCCTTACGGACAGTCGATTCGAATCCTACGAGCAGTACTTC; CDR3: CASSLTDSRFESYEQYF
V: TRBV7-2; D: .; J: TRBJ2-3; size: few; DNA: TGTGCCAGCAGCTTAGTATGGCTAGTCGGGGAAGATACGCAGTATTTT; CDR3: CASSLVWLVGEDTQYF
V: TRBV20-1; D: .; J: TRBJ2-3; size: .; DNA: TGCAGTGCTAGAGGGCTGACAGATACGCAGTATTTT; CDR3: CSARGLTDTQYF
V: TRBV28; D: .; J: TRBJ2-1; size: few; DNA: TGTGCCAGCAGTTCGAGGGCCGAAGGGAATGAGCAGTTCTTC; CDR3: CASSSRAEGNEQFF
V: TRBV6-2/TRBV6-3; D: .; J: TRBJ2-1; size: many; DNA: TGTGCCAGCAGTTTCCCAAACTCTCGTGAGCAGTTCTTC; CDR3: CASSFPNSREQFF
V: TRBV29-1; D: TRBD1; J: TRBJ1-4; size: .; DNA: TGCAGCGGGAAACAGGGGTCTGAAGAAAAACTGTTTTTT; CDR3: CSGKQGSEEKLFF
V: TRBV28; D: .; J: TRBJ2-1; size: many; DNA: TGTGCCAGCAAGTCGGCAGGGATCTACAATGAGCAGTTCTTC; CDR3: CASKSAGIYNEQFF
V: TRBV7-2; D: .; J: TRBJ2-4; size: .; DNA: TGTGCCGCGTCCTACGCGGGCGTTAACATTCAGTACTTC; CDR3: CAASYAGVNIQYF
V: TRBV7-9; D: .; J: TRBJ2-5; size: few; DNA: TGTGCCAGCAGCTTATTAGGAGGGGCACGGGAGACCCAGTACTTC; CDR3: CASSLLGGARETQYF
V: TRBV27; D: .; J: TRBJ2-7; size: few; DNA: TGTGCCAGCAGTTCGCAAGCAGGCCCCTACGAGCAGTACTTC; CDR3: CASSSQAGPYEQYF
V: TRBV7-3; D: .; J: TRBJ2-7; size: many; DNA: TGTGCCAGCAGCTACAATCACGGAAGGAGCTACGAGCAGTACTTC; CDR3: CASSYNHGRSYEQYF
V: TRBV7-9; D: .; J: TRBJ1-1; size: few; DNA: TGTGCCAGCAGCTCCCTGAGGGGAGGGTTGTATTCGCCGAACACTGAAGCTTTCTTT; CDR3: CASSSLRGGLYSPNTEAFF
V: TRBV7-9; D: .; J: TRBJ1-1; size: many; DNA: TGTGCCAGCAGCCTGTCCGGGGGGAACACTGAAGCTTTCTTT; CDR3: CASSLSGGNTEAFF
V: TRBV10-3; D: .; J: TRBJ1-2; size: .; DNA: TGTGCCATCAGTGAGTCGGAGAGGGCCGTGAACTATGGCTACACCTTC; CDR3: CAISESERAVNYGYTF
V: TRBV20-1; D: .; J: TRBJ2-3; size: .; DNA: TGCAGTGCTAGAGACTTCATCCGCACAGATACGCAGTATTTT; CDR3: CSARDFIRTDTQYF
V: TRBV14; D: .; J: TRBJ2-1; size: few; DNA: TGTGCCAGCAGGATCGGTACTGACAATGAGCAGTTCTTC; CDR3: CASRIGTDNEQFF
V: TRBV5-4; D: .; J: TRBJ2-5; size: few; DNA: TGTGCCAGCAACTCCCGGGGTAGGGAGACCCAGTACTTC; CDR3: CASNSRGRETQYF
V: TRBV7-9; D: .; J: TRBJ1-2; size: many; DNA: TGTGCCAGCAGCTTATCTTCAGGGTCTAACTATGGCTACACCTTC; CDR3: CASSLSSGSNYGYTF
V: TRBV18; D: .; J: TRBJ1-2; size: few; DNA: TGTGCCAGCTCACCCCCTGACAGAAACTATGGCTACACCTTC; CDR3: CASSPPDRNYGYTF
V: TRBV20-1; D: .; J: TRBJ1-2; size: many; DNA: TGCAGTGCTCGGTCCCAAGGGGATGTTGGCTACACCTTC; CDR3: CSARSQGDVGYTF
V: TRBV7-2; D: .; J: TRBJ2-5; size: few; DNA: TGTGCCAGCAGCTTAGCATATCAGGGGCCCCAAGAGACCCAGTACTTC; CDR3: CASSLAYQGPQETQYF
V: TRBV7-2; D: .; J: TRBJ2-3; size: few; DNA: TGTGCCAGCAGCTTAGCGCTCGGTCGGGGGAACACAGATACGCAGTATTTT; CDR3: CASSLALGRGNTDTQYF
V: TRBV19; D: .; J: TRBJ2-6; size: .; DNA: TGTGCCAGTAGTAGGGCCAACGTCCTGACTTTC; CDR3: CASSRANVLTF